This T cell receptor (beta chain) was sequenced in a study of human T cells and chemical hapten exposure. Looking at the study overall: The variation in per-sample TCR yields arose mainly from small differences in pooled library volumes.

Each cDNA molecule in the library carried unique molecular identifiers. Source study methods: Sample TCR totals centred on a median of 95,638, ranging about 20,000 to 700,000. TCRdb re-derived calls from the RACE reads in MiXCR, one entry per CDR3 protein. Clone size and V and J calls follow TCRdb, not the original study. The sample carries approximately 110,000 distinct CDR3 sequences, 9.2% recorded once. Indicated time point: patch test 2, 6 weeks after DPC sensitization. Stated treatment: therapeutic diphenylcyclopropenone sensitization with weekly scalp DPC. Every patch test was put on after a blood sample was taken. This clonotype was detected many times. Sequencing used whole blood, obtained in connection with sensitization to the hapten diphenylcyclopropenone (DPC). The TCR comes from a woman aged 40 to 50 with alopecia areata. Some clones in this sample may be carry-over from other donors' samples.

The CDR3 reads CASSRMQGNEQFF. The DNA for the CDR3 is TGTGCCAGCAGCCGGATGCAGGGGAATGAGCAGTTCTTC. This chain links TRBV7-3 with TRBJ2-1; weak D call: TRBD1 (6 bases). This CDR3 has 13 amino acids. CDR1 is SGHTA and CDR2 is FQGTGA in the germline V gene. Trimming cost V 5 bases and J 7 bases, with 12 bases left between them. Full variable domain (missing parts from reference TRBV7-3 and TRBJ2-1): GAGVSQTPSNKVTEKGKYVELRCDPISGHTALYWYRQSLGQGPEFLIYFQGTGAADDSGLPNDRFFAVRPEGSVSTLKIQRTERGDSAVYLCASSRMQGNEQFFGPGTRLTVL.